Shown below are 3 T cell receptor beta chains from a single sample sequenced in a study of OX40 agonist ivuxolimab in advanced cancers. The assay was immunoSEQ multiplex PCR, and TCRdb's table has in-frame clones only and misses some. This sample has 98,000 or so clones, with 75% to 95% found just once. The source was CD4+ or CD8+ T cells sorted from blood, collected in a trial of the OX40 agonist ivuxolimab. The origin of the receptors is an adult with an advanced solid tumor such as melanoma, head and neck, liver or kidney cancer.

This clone was detected only a few times. This sequence joins TRBV10-2 and TRBJ2-1; a possible D gene is TRBD2 (6 bases). This CDR3 is built from 14 residues. V was shortened by 4 bases and J by 6 bases, with 13 bases between the two germline ends. CDR1 and CDR2 from the germline V gene are WSHSY and SAAADI. The CDR3 sequence is CASSGPGGVNEQFF. The CDR3 DNA reads as TGCGCCAGCAGTGGGCCGGGCGGGGTCAATGAGCAGTTCTTC.

In its sample, this clone was seen a few times. Here the CDR3 omits its conserved ending phenylalanine or tryptophan, so a read error is the likely source. The limits of the CDR3 on the DNA are not certain, so only TCRdb's listed CDR3 is given. V gene TRBV21-1 combines with J gene TRBJ1-6. TRBV21-1 is termed a pseudogene. The CDR3 length is 12 residues, termini included. CDR3 sequence: CASSKDRGRPRS.

CDR3 coding DNA: TGTGCCAGCAGAACAACGGGGGGGAGCTCCTACGAGCAGTACTTC. It specifies CASRTTGGSSYEQYF. This rearrangement joins TRBV7-9 to TRBJ2-7, with 8 nucleotides matching TRBD2. Unmatched junction bases numbered 7, after V lost 6 bases and J lost 0 bases. From germline, CDR1 is SEHNR and CDR2 FQNEAQ (reference sequence). The CDR3 runs to 15 residues.